The 22 T cell receptor beta chains below come from one sample, sequenced in a study of vaccination effects on CD4 cells after COVID-19. TCRdb keeps only in-frame clones here, not all; method: immunoSEQ multiplex PCR. The sample yields some 22,000 clones, more than 70% seen once. These receptors' targets are unknown. With the ViraFEST assay, the study expanded antigen-specific CD4+ T cells using viral peptide pools, then sequenced them. CD4+ T cell isolation took place after approximately 11 days of culture. This person's SARS-CoV-2 infection, confirmed by PCR, occurred between March and December 2020. The sequencing used CD4+ T cells from PBMCs cultured with SARS-CoV-2 spike peptides, collected before COVID-19 vaccination. The receptors were gathered from a human donor who had a prior SARS-CoV-2 infection.

V is TRBV18 and J is TRBJ1-1; D unclear. Germline CDR1 reads KGHSH; CDR2 reads LQKENI. CDR3 length equals 13 residues. The V end was cut by 5 bases, the J end by 1 base, with 8 bases between. The CDR3 protein is CASSSTWNTEAFF. The CDR3 DNA reads as TGTGCCAGCTCATCTACGTGGAACACTGAAGCTTTCTTT.

The chain recombines TRBV5-6 with TRBJ1-6; D remains ambiguous. The germline CDR1 and CDR2 sequences are SGHDT and YYEEEE. V was trimmed by 1 base and J by 7 bases, leaving 12 bases between them. CDR3 length equals 15 residues. The CDR3 DNA is TGTGCCAGCAGCTTGCGGCACAGTTTCAATTCACCCCTCCACTTT. Its protein product is CASSLRHSFNSPLHF. Looking up the rest from reference TRBV5-6 and TRBJ1-6 gives the full variable domain: DAGVTQSPTHLIKTRGQQVTLRCSPKSGHDTVSWYQQALGQGPQFIFQYYEEEERQRGNFPDRFSGHQFPNYSSELNVNALLLGDSALYLCASSLRHSFNSPLHFGNGTRLTVT.

This clone was counted only a few times. The chain recombines TRBV28 with TRBJ1-1; TRBD1 matches at 7 bases. This CDR3 has 14 amino acids. After removal of 3 bases from V and 4 bases from J, the junction contained 5 bases not matched to a gene. CDR1 and CDR2 (germline): MDHEN, SYDVKM. This chain's CDR3 is CASSFPYRGTEAFF. CDR3 nucleotide sequence: TGTGCCAGCAGTTTCCCATACAGGGGCACTGAAGCTTTCTTT.

This chain uses TRBV7-6 with TRBJ2-5; D is undetermined. Germline CDR1 and CDR2: SGHVS and FNYEAQ. V shed 5 bases and J shed 2 bases, with 12 bases lying between them. This CDR3 has 14 residues. The CDR3 nucleotides are TGTGCCAGCAGCCAAAGTGAGGTTCAAGAGACCCAGTACTTC. It is translated as CASSQSEVQETQYF.

This chain links TRBV5-6 with TRBJ2-1, with D possibly TRBD1 on 6 matching bases. The CDR3 spans 11 residues. Germline V CDR1 and CDR2: SGHDT, YYEEEE. V lost 6 bases, J lost 9 bases, and 10 bases lay in between. The CDR3, as DNA: TGTGCCAGCACTGAACAGGGTGAGCAGTTCTTC. Its translation is CASTEQGEQFF.

The chain has TRBV5-1 and TRBJ2-5; no firm D call. This CDR3 spans 13 amino acids. V was shortened by 4 bases and J by 5 bases, with 12 bases between the two germline ends. Germline lookup yields CDR1 SGHRS and CDR2 YFSETQ. The CDR3 protein is CASSATPTETQYF. CDR3 DNA: TGCGCCAGCAGCGCAACGCCTACGGAGACCCAGTACTTC.

This clone was seen just once. The V and J genes are TRBV29-1 and TRBJ2-1; 8 bases map to TRBD1. Germline V gene data show CDR1 as SQVTM and CDR2 as ANQGSEA. V shed 6 bases, J shed 0 bases, and the junction held 10 bases outside the gene matches. This CDR3 contains 16 residues. CDR3 amino acids: CSVRTGSPSSYNEQFF. CDR3 nucleotide sequence: TGCAGCGTCAGGACAGGGAGCCCCAGCTCCTACAATGAGCAGTTCTTC.

The chain has TRBV6-5 and TRBJ1-5; 7 bases align to TRBD1. Germline assignment: CDR1 MNHEY and CDR2 SVGAGI. CDR3 length equals 15 residues. V lost 6 bases to trimming and J lost 9 bases; unmatched junction nucleotides: 14. The CDR3 region has the DNA TGTGCCAGCAGCCTTGGGGGGACAGATCGCGGGCCCCAGCATTTT. It yields the protein CASSLGGTDRGPQHF.

This clone was recorded only once. J is TRBJ2-5 and V is TRBV11-2; 7 bases match TRBD1. The CDR3 has 14 residues. V shed 6 bases and J 4 bases; nucleotides not matched to a gene: 8. Germline CDR1 SGHAT, CDR2 FQNNGV. CDR3 bases: TGTGCCAGCAGTCAATCAACAGGGGTAGAGACCCAGTACTTC. This translates into CASSQSTGVETQYF.

This clone was recorded only once. The chain is built from TRBV7-2 and TRBJ1-1; weak D call: TRBD1 (5 bases). The CDR3 runs to 14 residues. From germline, CDR1 is SGHTA and CDR2 FQGNSA. Trimming removed 6 bases at V and 5 bases at J, with 16 bases between. CDR3 sequence: CASRERDGRTEAFF. For the CDR3, the DNA is TGTGCCAGCAGGGAGCGGGACGGGCGAACTGAAGCTTTCTTT.

V gene TRBV30 combines with J gene TRBJ2-3; no clear D. Trimming pared 3 bases from V and 2 bases from J, leaving 15 bases between. Germline V gives CDR1 GTSNPN, CDR2 SVGIG (reference sequence). This CDR3 spans 15 amino acids. CDR3 nucleotides: TGTGCCTGGAGCCGTAGGGTGTCAAACACAGATACGCAGTATTTT. Translating it yields CAWSRRVSNTDTQYF.

This clone came up once. The chain couples TRBV12-3 or TRBV12-4 to TRBJ2-1, with 8 bases that match TRBD2. V shed 0 bases and J 15 bases; nucleotides not matched to a gene: 7. The CDR3 extends over 13 amino acids. This CDR3 reads CASSLAPGGPWFF. The CDR3 nucleotides read TGTGCCAGCAGTTTAGCCCCGGGGGGGCCTTGGTTCTTC.

CDR3 amino acids: CASSQDLPPGRQETQYF. The CDR3 DNA follows: TGTGCCAGCAGCCAAGATCTCCCGCCAGGGCGCCAAGAGACCCAGTACTTC. The chain combines TRBV4-2 with TRBJ2-5, with D tentatively TRBD1 (5 bases). The CDR3 loop spans 17 amino acids. Trimming took 0 bases from V and 1 from J, leaving 15 bases between them. Germline loops: CDR1 LGHNA, CDR2 YNFKEQ.

V is TRBV7-2 and J is TRBJ2-1; D perhaps matches TRBD1 (5 bases). CDR1 is SGHTA and CDR2 is FQGNSA in the germline V gene. The CDR3 sequence is 16 residues long. V dropped 2 bases and J dropped 5 bases, with 16 bases sitting between them. The CDR3 coding sequence is TGTGCCAGCAGCTTATTTGTGGGGCGTTCGGACAATGAGCAGTTCTTC. Translating it yields CASSLFVGRSDNEQFF.

The chain links TRBV6-4 to TRBJ2-7; 9 bases agree with TRBD1. CDR1 is MRHNA and CDR2 is SNTAGT in the germline V gene. The V gene end was trimmed by 11 bases and the J gene end by 4 bases; junction bases not matched to a gene: 6. The CDR3 is 12 amino acids. The CDR3 DNA reads as TGTGCCGTACAGGGGGCGCGGTACGAGCAGTACTTC. It specifies CAVQGARYEQYF.

This sequence joins TRBV28 and TRBJ2-1, with 7 bases identical to TRBD1. Germline V gene sequence: CDR1 MDHEN, CDR2 SYDVKM. CDR3 length: 14 amino acids. V shed 9 bases and J 0 bases; nucleotides not matched to a gene: 5. This CDR3 is CASGQVSSYNEQFF. DNA of the CDR3: TGTGCCAGTGGACAGGTTAGCTCCTACAATGAGCAGTTCTTC.

The CDR3 region is CASSEMTGGNYNSPLHF. In nucleotides, the CDR3 is TGTGCCAGCAGTGAAATGACAGGGGGAAACTATAATTCACCCCTCCACTTT. The genes are TRBV2 and TRBJ1-6, with 9 bases that match TRBD1. This CDR3 region has 17 residues. V lost 2 bases, J lost 3 bases, and 5 bases stayed unmatched. Germline V lookup: CDR1 SNHLY, CDR2 FYNNEI.

This chain uses TRBV7-6 with TRBJ2-7; D gene unclear. Germline V gene data show CDR1 as SGHVS and CDR2 as FNYEAQ. Trimming took 1 base from V and 0 from J, leaving 13 bases between them. The CDR3 has 16 amino acids. In DNA, the CDR3 is TGTGCCAGCAGCTTAGAGCCAGCTTATTACTCCTACGAGCAGTACTTC. This translates into CASSLEPAYYSYEQYF.

CDR3 sequence (DNA): TGTGCCAGCAGCCAACCAGGGTACGAGCAGTACTTC. The encoded protein is CASSQPGYEQYF. V is TRBV4-2 and J is TRBJ2-7; perhaps TRBD1 as D (5 bases). The CDR3 is 12 amino acids. Germline CDR1 and CDR2: LGHNA and YNFKEQ. Between the trimmed V and J ends, which lost 2 bases and 4 bases, there was a span of 6 bases.

The chain combines TRBV30 with TRBJ2-5; TRBD1 or TRBD2 may be the D gene (5 bases each). The CDR3 consists of 13 residues. Germline V gene sequence: CDR1 GTSNPN, CDR2 SVGIG (reference sequence). V was clipped by 3 bases and J by 5 bases, with 13 bases between them. This CDR3 reads CAWSRDLTETQYF. Here the CDR3 DNA reads TGTGCCTGGAGCCGGGACCTAACGGAGACCCAGTACTTC.

This chain links TRBV27 with TRBJ2-1; 7 nucleotides match TRBD1. V trimming: 2 bases; J trimming: 3 bases; junction bases outside the gene matches: 4. Germline V gene data show CDR1 as MNHEY and CDR2 as SMNVEV (reference sequence). CDR3 length: 15 amino acids. DNA for the CDR3: TGTGCCAGCAGTTTACACAGGGGCTACTACAATGAGCAGTTCTTC. As protein: CASSLHRGYYNEQFF.

V is TRBV9 and J is TRBJ2-2, with D perhaps matching TRBD1 or TRBD2 (5 bases each). V was clipped by 4 bases and J by 0 bases, with 16 bases between them. Per the germline V gene, CDR1 is SGDLS and CDR2 is YYNGEE. The CDR3 consists of 17 residues. CDR3 in DNA: TGTGCCAGCAGCCGCCCTTTGGGGGAGCCGAACACCGGGGAGCTGTTTTTT. As protein: CASSRPLGEPNTGELFF.